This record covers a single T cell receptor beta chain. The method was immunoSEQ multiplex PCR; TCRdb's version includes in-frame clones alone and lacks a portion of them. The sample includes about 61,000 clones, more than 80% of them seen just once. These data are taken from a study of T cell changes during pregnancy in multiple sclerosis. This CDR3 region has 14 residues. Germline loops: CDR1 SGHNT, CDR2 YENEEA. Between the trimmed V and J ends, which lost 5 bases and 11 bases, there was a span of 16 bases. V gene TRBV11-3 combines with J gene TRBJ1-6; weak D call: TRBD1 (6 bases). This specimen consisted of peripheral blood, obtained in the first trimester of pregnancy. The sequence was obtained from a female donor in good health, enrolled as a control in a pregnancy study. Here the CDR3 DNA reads TGTGCCAGCAGCGAACCAGGGACACTTACACCCCTCCACTTT. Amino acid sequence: CASSEPGTLTPLHF.